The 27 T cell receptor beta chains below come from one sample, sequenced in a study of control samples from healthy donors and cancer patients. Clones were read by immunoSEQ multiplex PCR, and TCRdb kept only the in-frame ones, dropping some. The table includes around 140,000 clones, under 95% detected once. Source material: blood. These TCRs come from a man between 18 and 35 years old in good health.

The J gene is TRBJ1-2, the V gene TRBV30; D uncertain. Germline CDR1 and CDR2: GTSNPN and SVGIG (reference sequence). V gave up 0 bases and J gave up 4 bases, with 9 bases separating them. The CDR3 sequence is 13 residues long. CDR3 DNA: TGTGCCTGGAGTGTACTCCCAGGCTATGGCTACACCTTC. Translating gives CAWSVLPGYGYTF.

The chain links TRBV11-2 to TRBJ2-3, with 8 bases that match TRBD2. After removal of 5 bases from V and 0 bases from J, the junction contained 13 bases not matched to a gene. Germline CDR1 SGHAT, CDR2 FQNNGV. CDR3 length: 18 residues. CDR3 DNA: TGTGCCAGCAGCCCTAGACCCCCGGGGGGGGGTAGCACAGATACGCAGTATTTT. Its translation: CASSPRPPGGGSTDTQYF.

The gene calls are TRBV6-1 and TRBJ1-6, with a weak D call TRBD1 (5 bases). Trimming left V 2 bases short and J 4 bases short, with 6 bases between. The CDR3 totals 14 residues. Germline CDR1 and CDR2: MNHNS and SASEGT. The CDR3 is CASSEQGYNSPLHF. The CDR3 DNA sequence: TGTGCCAGCAGTGAACAGGGTTATAATTCACCCCTCCACTTT.

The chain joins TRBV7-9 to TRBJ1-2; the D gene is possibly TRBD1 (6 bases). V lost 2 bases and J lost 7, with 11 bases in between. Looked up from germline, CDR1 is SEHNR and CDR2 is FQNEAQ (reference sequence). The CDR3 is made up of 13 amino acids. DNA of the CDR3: TGTGCCAGCAGCTTATCAGGGGTTCTTGGCTACACCTTC. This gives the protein CASSLSGVLGYTF.

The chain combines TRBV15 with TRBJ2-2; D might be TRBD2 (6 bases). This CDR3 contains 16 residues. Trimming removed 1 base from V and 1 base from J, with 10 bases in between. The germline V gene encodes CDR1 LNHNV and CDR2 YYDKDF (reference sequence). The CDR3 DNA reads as TGTGCCACCAGCAGAGTTGGGGGAGGGAACACCGGGGAGCTGTTTTTT. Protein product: CATSRVGGGNTGELFF. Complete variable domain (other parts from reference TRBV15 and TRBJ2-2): DAMVIQNPRYQVTQFGKPVTLSCSQTLNHNVMYWYQQKSSQAPKLLFHYYDKDFNNEADTPDNFQSRRPNTSFCFLDIRSPGLGDTAMYLCATSRVGGGNTGELFFGEGSRLTVL.

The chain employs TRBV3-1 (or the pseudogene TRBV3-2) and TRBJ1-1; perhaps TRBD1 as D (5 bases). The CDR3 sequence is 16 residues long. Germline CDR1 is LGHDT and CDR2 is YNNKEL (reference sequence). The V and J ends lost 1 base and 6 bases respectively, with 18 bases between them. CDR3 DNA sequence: TGTGCCAGCAGCCAAGGGTTCGGGGGTGGGGTTTCTGAAGCTTTCTTT. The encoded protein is CASSQGFGGGVSEAFF.

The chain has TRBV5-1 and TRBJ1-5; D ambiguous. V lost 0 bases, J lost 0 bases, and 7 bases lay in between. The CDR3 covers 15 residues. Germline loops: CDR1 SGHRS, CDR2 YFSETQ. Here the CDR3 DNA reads TGCGCCAGCAGCTTGGGCGTAGGTAGCAATCAGCCCCAGCATTTT. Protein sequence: CASSLGVGSNQPQHF.

In nucleotides, the CDR3 is TGTGCCAGCAGCTTAGCGGGGCTCCTATATGGCTACACCTTC. Its translation: CASSLAGLLYGYTF. The chain is built from TRBV7-2 and TRBJ1-2; tentatively, D is TRBD1 (5 bases). CDR1 and CDR2 from the germline V gene are SGHTA and FQGNSA. Deletions cut 0 bases from V and 5 bases from J, with 10 bases between. The CDR3 loop spans 14 amino acids.

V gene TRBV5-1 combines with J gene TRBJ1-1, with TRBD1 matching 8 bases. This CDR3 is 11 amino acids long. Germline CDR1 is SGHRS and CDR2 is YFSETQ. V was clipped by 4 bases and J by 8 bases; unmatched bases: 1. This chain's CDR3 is CASSRDREAFF. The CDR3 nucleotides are TGCGCCAGCAGCAGGGACAGGGAAGCTTTCTTT.

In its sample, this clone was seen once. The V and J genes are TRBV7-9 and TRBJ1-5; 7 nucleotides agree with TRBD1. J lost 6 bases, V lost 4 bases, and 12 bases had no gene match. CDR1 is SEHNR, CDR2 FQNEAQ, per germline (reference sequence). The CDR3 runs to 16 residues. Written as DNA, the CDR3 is TGTGCCAGCAGCTCAACCGGAGACAGGGTCATTCAGCCCCAGCATTTT. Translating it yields CASSSTGDRVIQPQHF.

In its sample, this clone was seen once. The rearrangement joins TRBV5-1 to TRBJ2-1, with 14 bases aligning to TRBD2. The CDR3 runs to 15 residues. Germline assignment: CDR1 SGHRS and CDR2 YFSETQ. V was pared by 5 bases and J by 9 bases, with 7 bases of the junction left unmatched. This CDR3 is CASSPGLAGEVEQFF. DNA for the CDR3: TGCGCCAGCAGTCCGGGACTAGCGGGGGAGGTTGAGCAGTTCTTC. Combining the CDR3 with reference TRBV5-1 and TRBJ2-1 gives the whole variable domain KAGVTQTPRYLIKTRGQQVTLSCSPISGHRSVSWYQQTPGQGLQFLFEYFSETQRNKGNFPGRFSGRQFSNSRSEMNVSTLELGDSALYLCASSPGLAGEVEQFFGPGTRLTVL.

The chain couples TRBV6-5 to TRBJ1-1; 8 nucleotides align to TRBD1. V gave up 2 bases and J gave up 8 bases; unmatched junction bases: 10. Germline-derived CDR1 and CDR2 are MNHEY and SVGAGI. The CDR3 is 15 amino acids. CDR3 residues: CASSYAQGQASEAFF. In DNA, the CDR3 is TGTGCCAGCAGTTACGCTCAGGGACAGGCCTCGGAAGCTTTCTTT.

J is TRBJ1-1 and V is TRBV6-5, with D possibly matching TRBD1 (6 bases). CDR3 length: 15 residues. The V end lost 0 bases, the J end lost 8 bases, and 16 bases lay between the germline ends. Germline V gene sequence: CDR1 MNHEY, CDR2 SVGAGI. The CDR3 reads CASSYSQGYTVEAFF. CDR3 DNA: TGTGCCAGCAGTTACTCGCAGGGGTACACTGTGGAAGCTTTCTTT.

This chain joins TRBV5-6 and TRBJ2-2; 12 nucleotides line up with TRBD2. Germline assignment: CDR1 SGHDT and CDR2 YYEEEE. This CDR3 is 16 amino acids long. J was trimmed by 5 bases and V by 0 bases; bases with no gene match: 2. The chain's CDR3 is CASSLGLAGVTGELFF. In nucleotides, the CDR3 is TGTGCCAGCAGCTTGGGACTAGCGGGGGTGACCGGGGAGCTGTTTTTT. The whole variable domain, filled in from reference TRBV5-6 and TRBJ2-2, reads DAGVTQSPTHLIKTRGQQVTLRCSPKSGHDTVSWYQQALGQGPQFIFQYYEEEERQRGNFPDRFSGHQFPNYSSELNVNALLLGDSALYLCASSLGLAGVTGELFFGEGSRLTVL.

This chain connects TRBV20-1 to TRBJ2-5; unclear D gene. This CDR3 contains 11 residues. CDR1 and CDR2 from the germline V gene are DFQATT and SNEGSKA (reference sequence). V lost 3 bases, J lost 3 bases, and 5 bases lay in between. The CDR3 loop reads CSASPKETQYF. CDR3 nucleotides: TGCAGTGCTAGCCCTAAAGAGACCCAGTACTTC.

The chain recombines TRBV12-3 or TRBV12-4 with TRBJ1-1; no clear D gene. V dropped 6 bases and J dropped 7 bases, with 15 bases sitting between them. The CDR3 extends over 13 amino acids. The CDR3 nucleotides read TGTGCCAGCAGGCCGAACTACTGGTATGAAGCTTTCTTT. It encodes CASRPNYWYEAFF.

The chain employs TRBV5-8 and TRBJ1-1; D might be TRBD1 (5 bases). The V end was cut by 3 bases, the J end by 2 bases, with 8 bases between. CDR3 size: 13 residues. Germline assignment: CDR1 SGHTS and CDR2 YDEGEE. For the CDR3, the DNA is TGTGCCAGCAGCTGGACACCCAACACTGAAGCTTTCTTT. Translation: CASSWTPNTEAFF.

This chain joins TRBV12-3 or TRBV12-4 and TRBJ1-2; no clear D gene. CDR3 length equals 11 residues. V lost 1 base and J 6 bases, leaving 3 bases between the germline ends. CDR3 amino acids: CASSLGHGYTF. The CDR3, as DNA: TGTGCCAGCAGTTTAGGTCATGGCTACACCTTC.

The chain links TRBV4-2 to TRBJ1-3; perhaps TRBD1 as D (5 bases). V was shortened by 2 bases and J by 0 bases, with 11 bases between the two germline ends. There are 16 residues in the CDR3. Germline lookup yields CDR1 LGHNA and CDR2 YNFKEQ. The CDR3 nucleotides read TGTGCCAGCAGCCAAAATACAGGACACTCTGGAAACACCATATATTTT. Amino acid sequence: CASSQNTGHSGNTIYF.

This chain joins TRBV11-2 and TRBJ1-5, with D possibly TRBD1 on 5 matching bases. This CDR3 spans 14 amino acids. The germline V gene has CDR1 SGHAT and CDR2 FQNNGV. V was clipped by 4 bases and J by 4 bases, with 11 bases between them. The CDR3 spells CASSSGGYNQPQHF. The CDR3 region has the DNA TGTGCCAGCAGCTCGGGGGGTTATAATCAGCCCCAGCATTTT.

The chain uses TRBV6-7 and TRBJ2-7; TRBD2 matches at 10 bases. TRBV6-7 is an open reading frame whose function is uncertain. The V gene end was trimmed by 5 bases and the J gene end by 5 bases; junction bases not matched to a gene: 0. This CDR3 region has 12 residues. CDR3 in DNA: TGTGCCAGCAGTAGCGGGGGGGACGAGCAGTACTTC. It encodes CASSSGGDEQYF.

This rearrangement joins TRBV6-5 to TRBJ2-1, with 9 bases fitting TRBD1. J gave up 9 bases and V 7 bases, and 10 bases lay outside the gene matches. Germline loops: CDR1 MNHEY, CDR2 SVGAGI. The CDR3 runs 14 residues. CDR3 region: CASNRDREFSEQFF. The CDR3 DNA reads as TGTGCCAGCAACCGGGACAGGGAGTTTAGTGAGCAGTTCTTC.

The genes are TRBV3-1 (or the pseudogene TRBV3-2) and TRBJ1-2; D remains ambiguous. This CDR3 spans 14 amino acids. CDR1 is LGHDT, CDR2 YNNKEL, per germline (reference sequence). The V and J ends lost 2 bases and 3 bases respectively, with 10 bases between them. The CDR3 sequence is CASSQFADYYGYTF. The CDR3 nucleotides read TGTGCCAGCAGCCAATTTGCGGATTACTATGGCTACACCTTC.

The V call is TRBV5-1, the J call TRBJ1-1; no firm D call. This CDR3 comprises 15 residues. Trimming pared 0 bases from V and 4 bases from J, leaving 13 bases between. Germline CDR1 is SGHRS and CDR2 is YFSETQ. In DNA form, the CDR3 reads TGCGCCAGCAGCTTGGGGGAACTGAGGAGCACTGAAGCTTTCTTT. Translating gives CASSLGELRSTEAFF.

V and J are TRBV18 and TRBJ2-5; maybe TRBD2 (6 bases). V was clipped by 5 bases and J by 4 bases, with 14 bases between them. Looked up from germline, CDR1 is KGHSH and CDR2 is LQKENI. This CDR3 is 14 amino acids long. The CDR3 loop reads CASSGGTRAETQYF. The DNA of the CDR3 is TGTGCCAGCTCAGGGGGGACCCGAGCAGAGACCCAGTACTTC.

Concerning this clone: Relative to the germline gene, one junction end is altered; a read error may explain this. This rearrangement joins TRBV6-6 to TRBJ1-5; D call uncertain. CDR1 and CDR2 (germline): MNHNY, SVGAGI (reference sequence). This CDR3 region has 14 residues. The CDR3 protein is CASSKTMDDQPQHF. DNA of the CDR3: TGTGCCAGCAGTAAGACCATGGACGATCAACCCCAGCATTTT.

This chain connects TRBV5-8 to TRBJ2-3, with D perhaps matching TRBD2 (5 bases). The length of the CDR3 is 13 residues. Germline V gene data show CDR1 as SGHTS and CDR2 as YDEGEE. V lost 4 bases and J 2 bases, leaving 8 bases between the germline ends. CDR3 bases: TGTGCCAGCAGCCGGACTTTCACAGATACGCAGTATTTT. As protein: CASSRTFTDTQYF.